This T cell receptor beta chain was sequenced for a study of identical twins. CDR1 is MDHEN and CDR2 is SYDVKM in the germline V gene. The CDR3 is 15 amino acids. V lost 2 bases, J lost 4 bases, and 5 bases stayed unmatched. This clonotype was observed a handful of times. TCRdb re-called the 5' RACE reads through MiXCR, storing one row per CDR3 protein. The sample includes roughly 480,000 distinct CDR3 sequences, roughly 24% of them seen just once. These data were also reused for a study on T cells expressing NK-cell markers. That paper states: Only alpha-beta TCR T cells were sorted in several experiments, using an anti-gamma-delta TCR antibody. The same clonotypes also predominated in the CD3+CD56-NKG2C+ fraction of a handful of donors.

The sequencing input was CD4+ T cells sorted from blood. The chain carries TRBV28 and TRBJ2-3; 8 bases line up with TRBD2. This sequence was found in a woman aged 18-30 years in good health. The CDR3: CASSLSGGRADTQYF. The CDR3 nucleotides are TGTGCCAGCAGTTTAAGCGGGGGCCGGGCAGATACGCAGTATTTT. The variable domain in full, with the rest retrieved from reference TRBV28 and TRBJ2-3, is DVKVTQSSRYLVKRTGEKVFLECVQDMDHENMFWYRQDPGLGLRLIYFSYDVKMKEKGDIPEGYSVSREKKERFSLILESASTNQTSMYLCASSLSGGRADTQYFGPGTRLTVL.